This T cell receptor (beta chain) was recovered during a study of persistence of HIV-infected CD4 T cells. The CDR3 extends over 12 amino acids. V lost 1 base to trimming and J lost 11 bases, with 6 bases between them. Germline CDR1 and CDR2: SGHVS and FQNEAQ. The immunoSEQ assay was version 4, run in survey mode. Sequencing was performed with immunoSEQ multiplex PCR; in TCRdb, only in-frame clones are kept and a portion is missing. This sample has 35,000 to 55,000 clones, with around 92% found just once. As to this clone: Its cognate antigen is unknown.

This nonspecific control used anti-CD3/anti-CD28 bead stimulation of CD4+ T cells. Sorting selected CD4+ T cells upregulating both CD40 ligand and CD69. V and J are TRBV7-8 and TRBJ1-6; D unresolved. The sequence derives from an adult man with HIV who was CMV-seropositive. The material sequenced was CD4+ T cells sorted from PBMCs after roughly 19-hour stimulation, taken from a patient who received antiretroviral therapy. The CDR3 DNA follows: TGTGCCAGCAGCTTAGTGGTGGCACCCCTCCACTTT. It codes for CASSLVVAPLHF.